The subject of this entry is one TCR beta chain. Its antigen remains unknown. These data come from a study of T cell repertoires in cytomegalovirus infection. Overall study results and limits: Predominance within the ex vivo response was attributable to HLA-C-restricted CMV-specific TCR beta clonotypes. CMV carriers with the relevant HLA were identified by cumulative public TCR beta family frequency.

V shed 0 bases and J shed 4 bases, with 15 bases lying between them. Germline V gene lookup returns CDR1 SGHDN and CDR2 FVKESK. This CDR3 spans 16 amino acids. MiXCR, run by TCRdb on the reads, gives a single entry per CDR3 protein. This sample has approximately 500,000 distinct CDR3 sequences, with around 11% found just once. The sequencing input was PBMCs. This TCR was sampled from a human donor in good health (CMV status not recorded). Some clones in this sample may be carry-over from other donors' samples. The chain has TRBV14 and TRBJ2-5; D gene unclear. This CDR3 reads CASSQEESSFRETQYF. The CDR3 DNA sequence: TGTGCCAGCAGCCAAGAGGAGAGTTCGTTTCGAGAGACCCAGTACTTC.